The next 15 T cell receptor beta chains were all read from a single sample in a study of Ad26.COV2.S vaccination and SARS-CoV-2 variants. Noted treatment: around 19 received Ad26.COV2.S at low or high dose, single or two shots; roughly five received placebo; per-sample allocation not given. Samples were taken on day 63 after the first vaccine or placebo injection. Assay used: immunoSEQ multiplex PCR; TCRdb lists only in-frame clones, some missing. The sample yields around 350,000 clones, roughly 84% seen once. Sequences were derived from peripheral blood, sampled in a trial of Ad26.COV2.S vaccine versus placebo. The receptors were gathered from a person between 18 and 60 years old who received the Ad26.COV2.S COVID-19 vaccine or a placebo.

The chain couples TRBV2 to TRBJ1-6, with TRBD1 matching over 10 bases. V dropped 4 bases and J dropped 7; count of bases not matched to a gene: 4. The CDR3 loop spans 15 amino acids. CDR1 is SNHLY, CDR2 FYNNEI, per germline. The CDR3 loop reads CASSAVGQGNSPLHF. CDR3 DNA sequence: TGTGCCAGCAGTGCAGTGGGACAGGGGAATTCACCCCTCCACTTT.

The chain employs TRBV2 and TRBJ2-3; D is uncertain. V was trimmed by 8 bases and J by 2 bases, leaving 17 bases between them. Germline V gives CDR1 SNHLY, CDR2 FYNNEI. This CDR3 region has 15 residues. In DNA, the CDR3 is TGTGCCAGCTCGCCGGGCCCAAAGCCCACAGATACGCAGTATTTT. Translating gives CASSPGPKPTDTQYF.

CDR3 residues: CASSPGQAAYEQYF. In nucleotides, the CDR3 is TGTGCCAGCAGTCCGGGACAGGCCGCCTACGAGCAGTACTTC. The chain uses TRBV28 and TRBJ2-7; 8 nucleotides agree with TRBD1. The CDR3 consists of 14 residues. J gave up 2 bases and V 5 bases, and 5 bases lay outside the gene matches. The germline V gene encodes CDR1 MDHEN and CDR2 SYDVKM.

The rearrangement uses TRBV7-2 and TRBJ1-1, with D uncertain. The CDR3 is made up of 14 amino acids. Germline V CDR1 and CDR2: SGHTA, FQGNSA. V was pared by 5 bases and J by 1 base, with 11 bases between. The DNA for the CDR3 is TGTGCCAGCAGCGCAGCCCCGACGAACACTGAAGCTTTCTTT. This encodes CASSAAPTNTEAFF.

This clone has only a few counts. The genes are TRBV5-6 and TRBJ2-5; either TRBD1 or TRBD2 may supply D (7 bases each). This CDR3 is built from 17 residues. The germline V gene has CDR1 SGHDT and CDR2 YYEEEE. Trimming pared 3 bases from V and 3 bases from J, leaving 21 bases between. CDR3 sequence: CASSYRDRAAGKETQYF. In nucleotides, the CDR3 is TGTGCCAGCAGCTACCGTGACAGGGCAGCGGGAAAAGAGACCCAGTACTTC.

The chain links TRBV2 to TRBJ1-5; tentatively, D is TRBD1 (5 bases). Trimming cost V 2 bases and J 3 bases, with 8 bases left between them. The CDR3 sequence is 14 residues long. Germline CDR1 and CDR2: SNHLY and FYNNEI. The CDR3 is CASSEIQANQPQHF. In DNA, the CDR3 is TGTGCCAGCAGTGAAATACAGGCCAATCAGCCCCAGCATTTT.

The CDR3 nucleotides are TGTGCCAGCAGCTTGTGGGCTGGGGGCACCGGGGAGCTGTTTTTT. Amino acids: CASSLWAGGTGELFF. J is TRBJ2-2 and V is TRBV5-5; D assignment may be TRBD1 or TRBD2 (5 bases each). This CDR3 region has 15 residues. Trimming took 1 base from V and 4 from J, leaving 11 bases between them. The germline V gene has CDR1 SGHKS and CDR2 YYEKEE (reference sequence).

This clone was seen just once. This chain links TRBV27 with TRBJ1-4, with D unclear. The CDR3 has 13 residues. V shed 3 bases and J shed 7 bases, with 9 bases lying between them. The germline gives CDR1 MNHEY, CDR2 SMNVEV (reference sequence). The CDR3 loop is CASSFTGVEKLFF. The CDR3 DNA reads TGTGCCAGCAGTTTCACCGGTGTTGAAAAACTGTTTTTT.

This rearrangement joins TRBV19 to TRBJ2-1, with 8 bases lining up with TRBD2. The junction had 14 bases not matched to a gene; V was cut back by 5 bases and J by 5 bases. Germline V CDR1 and CDR2: LNHDA, SQIVND (reference sequence). The CDR3 loop spans 17 amino acids. CDR3 bases: TGTGCCAGTAGTGATCTTCAGCGGACTAGCTCGAACAATGAGCAGTTCTTC. It is translated as CASSDLQRTSSNNEQFF.

The chain combines TRBV10-1 with TRBJ1-1; D ambiguous. The CDR3 is made up of 13 amino acids. The V and J ends lost 5 bases and 0 bases respectively, with 7 bases between them. In germline, CDR1 is WNHNN, CDR2 SYGVQD (reference sequence). CDR3 nucleotide sequence: TGCGCCAGCAGTAGGAACTTGAACACTGAAGCTTTCTTT. It translates to CASSRNLNTEAFF.

The chain has TRBV24-1 and TRBJ1-1; D uncertain. Trimming left V 2 bases short and J 5 bases short, with 17 bases between. The CDR3 totals 16 residues. The germline V gene encodes CDR1 KGHDR and CDR2 SFDVKD. CDR3 in amino acids: CATSDSRAKSWTEAFF. DNA of the CDR3: TGTGCCACCAGTGATTCCCGGGCCAAATCTTGGACTGAAGCTTTCTTT.

V gene TRBV6-2 or TRBV6-3 combines with J gene TRBJ2-2; D possibly corresponds to TRBD1 (6 bases). The CDR3 is 13 amino acids. V lost 3 bases and J lost 6, with 8 bases in between. Germline CDR1 MNHEY, CDR2 SVGEGT. CDR3: CASSYQGSGELFF. The CDR3 DNA is TGTGCCAGCAGTTATCAGGGGTCCGGGGAGCTGTTTTTT.

The CDR3 region has the DNA TGTGCCAGCAGTAAGGCCCCGGACGGCTATGGCTACACCTTC. It is translated as CASSKAPDGYGYTF. V usage is TRBV6-2 or TRBV6-3 and J usage is TRBJ1-2; no reliable D call. The V and J ends lost 5 bases and 4 bases respectively, with 14 bases between them. CDR1 MNHEY and CDR2 SVGEGT come from the germline V gene. This CDR3 has 14 amino acids.

The chain uses TRBV15 and TRBJ2-1, with TRBD2 identical over 9 bases. Germline trimming cut 3 bases from V and 8 bases from J; bases unmatched to any gene: 8. Germline assignment: CDR1 LNHNV and CDR2 YYDKDF (reference sequence). This CDR3 is built from 15 residues. The DNA of the CDR3 is TGTGCCACCAGCAGCGGGGCTAGCGGGGTGGATGAGCAGTTCTTC. Protein: CATSSGASGVDEQFF.

In this sample, this clone is medium-sized (0.01 to 0.1%). J is TRBJ2-2 and V is TRBV10-3, with D maybe TRBD1 (5 bases). Germline CDR1 reads ENHRY; CDR2 reads SYGVKD. Trimming stripped 2 bases from V and 4 bases from J, with 20 bases between. CDR3 size: 18 residues. The CDR3 DNA is TGTGCCATCAGTGAGGGAGTAAGAAGGGGAATGGGCACCGGGGAGCTGTTTTTT. This sequence encodes CAISEGVRRGMGTGELFF.